Following are 21 T cell receptor beta chains from one sample sequenced in a study of blood T cell repertoires in COVID-19. Using immunoSEQ multiplex PCR, the repertoire was profiled, and TCRdb retains in-frame clones only, with some absent. Among 300,000 to 400,000 clones listed, approximately 88% were seen once. The sample consisted of peripheral blood. The receptors were gathered from a woman younger than 45 with COVID-19, enrolled during active disease.

The chain links TRBV19 to TRBJ1-1; D gene uncertain. The CDR3 has 14 residues. Germline lookup yields CDR1 LNHDA and CDR2 SQIVND (reference sequence). V lost 3 bases to trimming and J lost 3 bases, with 11 bases between them. This CDR3 reads CASSMSGADTEAFF. The CDR3 bases are TGTGCCAGTAGTATGTCGGGTGCTGACACTGAAGCTTTCTTT. Variable domain in full (rest from reference TRBV19 and TRBJ1-1): DGGITQSPKYLFRKEGQNVTLSCEQNLNHDAMYWYRQDPGQGLRLIYYSQIVNDFQKGDIAEGYSVSREKKESFPLTVTSAQKNPTAFYLCASSMSGADTEAFFGQGTRLTVV.

The chain links TRBV7-9 to TRBJ1-1; D is uncertain. The ends were cut back, 3 bases at V and 7 bases at J, with 9 bases in the middle. The germline V gene has CDR1 SEHNR and CDR2 FQNEAQ (reference sequence). CDR3 length: 12 amino acids. The CDR3 DNA reads as TGTGCCAGCAGCTTGGGCGCGGGTGAAGCTTTCTTT. Translated, it gives CASSLGAGEAFF.

This clone was observed a handful of times. The V and J genes are TRBV6-1 and TRBJ1-1; 7 bases fit TRBD1. Unmatched junction bases numbered 4, after V lost 2 bases and J lost 4 bases. Looked up from germline, CDR1 is MNHNS and CDR2 is SASEGT. The CDR3 is 14 residues long. Here the CDR3 reads CASSEWYRGTEAFF. CDR3 DNA: TGTGCCAGCAGTGAATGGTACAGGGGCACTGAAGCTTTCTTT.

The rearrangement links TRBV24-1 to TRBJ2-7; 7 nucleotides match TRBD1. Germline V gives CDR1 KGHDR, CDR2 SFDVKD. This CDR3 is built from 14 residues. With 5 bases clipped from V and 4 bases from J, the junction kept 7 bases outside the gene matches. The CDR3 spells CATSGAGGAYEQYF. DNA for the CDR3: TGTGCCACCAGTGGGGCAGGGGGTGCTTACGAGCAGTACTTC.

The chain couples TRBV18 to TRBJ2-7, with 11 nucleotides matching TRBD2. This CDR3 has 15 amino acids. The ends lost 6 bases at V and 2 bases at J; junction bases unmatched: 6. Germline V gives CDR1 KGHSH, CDR2 LQKENI. CDR3 in DNA: TGTGCCAGCTCGCTTAGCGGGGGGGCAGCCTACGAGCAGTACGTC. Translating it yields CASSLSGGAAYEQYV.

This clone was seen only a few times. The chain employs TRBV27 and TRBJ2-7, with a possible D match to TRBD1 (5 bases). In germline, CDR1 is MNHEY, CDR2 SMNVEV (reference sequence). The germline V and J ends were trimmed by 11 bases and 5 bases, with 10 bases remaining between them. The CDR3 extends over 10 amino acids. DNA of the CDR3: TGTGCCCTAGAACAGGACGAGCAGTACTTC. This codes for CALEQDEQYF.

This rearrangement joins TRBV29-1 to TRBJ1-5; D is ambiguous. Germline loops: CDR1 SQVTM, CDR2 ANQGSEA. Trimming removed 4 bases at V and 4 bases at J, with 8 bases between. This CDR3 region has 12 residues. The CDR3 sequence: CSVVAGNQPQHF. Written as DNA, the CDR3 is TGCAGCGTTGTTGCAGGAAATCAGCCCCAGCATTTT.

The chain has TRBV6-5 and TRBJ1-1; D not resolved. The length of the CDR3 is 13 residues. V was clipped by 6 bases and J by 3 bases, with 11 bases between them. The germline V gene has CDR1 MNHEY and CDR2 SVGAGI. For the CDR3, the DNA is TGTGCCAGCAGGGGCGCTCCGGACACTGAAGCTTTCTTT. It encodes CASRGAPDTEAFF.

This rearrangement joins TRBV19 to TRBJ1-3; 7 positions match TRBD1. CDR1 is LNHDA, CDR2 SQIVND, per germline (reference sequence). The V segment lost 4 bases and the J segment 9 bases; nucleotides outside the gene matches: 6. This CDR3 spans 13 amino acids. The CDR3 DNA reads as TGTGCCAGTAGTACAGGGACAGATTTCACCATATATTTT. Amino acids: CASSTGTDFTIYF.

In this sample, this clone turned up a few times. The chain employs TRBV2 and TRBJ1-5, with D tentatively TRBD1 (5 bases). V lost 4 bases and J 6 bases, leaving 13 bases between the germline ends. CDR1 is SNHLY and CDR2 is FYNNEI in the germline V gene. The CDR3 runs 14 residues. CDR3 amino acids: CASSATGGVQPQHF. The CDR3 DNA sequence: TGTGCCAGCAGTGCGACCGGGGGGGTTCAGCCCCAGCATTTT.

The DNA for the CDR3 is TGTGCCAGCAGCTTACGTACAGGGGCGATGAACACTGAAGCTTTCTTT. Protein sequence: CASSLRTGAMNTEAFF. The chain links TRBV7-6 to TRBJ1-1; TRBD1 matches 7 bases. The CDR3 covers 16 residues. Germline loops: CDR1 SGHVS, CDR2 FNYEAQ. V lost 2 bases to trimming and J lost 0 bases; unmatched junction nucleotides: 6.

The genes are TRBV18 and TRBJ1-2; D uncertain. From germline, CDR1 is KGHSH and CDR2 LQKENI. This CDR3 is 15 amino acids long. Trimming shortened V by 3 bases and J by 5 bases, and 16 bases separated the two germline ends. This chain's CDR3 is CASSPQNPTLYGYTF. The CDR3 DNA reads TGTGCCAGCTCACCCCAAAACCCCACTCTATATGGCTACACCTTC.

The J gene is TRBJ2-7, the V gene TRBV9, with TRBD1 matching 12 bases. The J segment lost 3 bases and the V segment lost 3 bases, leaving 4 bases of the junction unmatched. Germline assignment: CDR1 SGDLS and CDR2 YYNGEE. The CDR3 sequence is 15 residues long. CDR3 loop: CASSGGTGGYYEQYF. As DNA, the CDR3 is TGTGCCAGCAGCGGGGGGACAGGGGGCTACTACGAGCAGTACTTC.

This clone has just one count. This chain joins TRBV19 and TRBJ1-2, with TRBD1 matching 7 bases. The CDR3 runs to 15 residues. V was clipped by 7 bases and J by 7 bases; unmatched bases: 15. Germline CDR1 LNHDA, CDR2 SQIVND (reference sequence). The CDR3 nucleotides read TGTGCCAGTACCCGAAGGGGGCAGGGTACATCTGGCTACACCTTC. This codes for CASTRRGQGTSGYTF.

The genes are TRBV2 and TRBJ1-4, with a tentative D call TRBD1 (5 bases). Germline V gene sequence: CDR1 SNHLY, CDR2 FYNNEI. This CDR3 comprises 13 residues. Trimming took off 7 bases at V and 5 bases at J, with 11 bases between the two ends. The CDR3 DNA reads TGTGCCAGCAAGACCCGACAGAATGAAAAACTGTTTTTT. Its translation: CASKTRQNEKLFF.

The chain employs TRBV9 and TRBJ1-2, with D maybe TRBD1 (5 bases). V lost 0 bases and J 6 bases, leaving 6 bases between the germline ends. Germline V gene data show CDR1 as SGDLS and CDR2 as YYNGEE. This CDR3 contains 12 residues. CDR3 region: CASSVGGDGYTF. For the CDR3, the DNA is TGTGCCAGCAGCGTAGGGGGGGATGGCTACACCTTC.

This clone showed up just a few times. The chain combines TRBV10-2 with TRBJ2-3, with unresolved D. CDR1 WSHSY and CDR2 SAAADI come from the germline V gene. CDR3 length: 15 amino acids. Trimming took off 0 bases at V and 0 bases at J, with 7 bases between the two ends. CDR3 sequence: CASSESGASTDTQYF. DNA of the CDR3: TGCGCCAGCAGTGAGTCGGGCGCGAGCACAGATACGCAGTATTTT.

This rearrangement joins TRBV6-1 to TRBJ1-5; 10 bases map to TRBD1. In germline, CDR1 is MNHNS, CDR2 SASEGT. The V gene end was trimmed by 4 bases and the J gene end by 2 bases; junction bases not matched to a gene: 5. The CDR3 covers 16 residues. CDR3 amino acids: CASSARGTGGNQPQHF. DNA of the CDR3: TGTGCCAGCAGTGCAAGGGGGACAGGGGGCAATCAGCCCCAGCATTTT.

The chain carries TRBV6-5 and TRBJ1-2; 7 positions match TRBD1. V trimming: 0 bases; J trimming: 10 bases; junction bases outside the gene matches: 14. There are 16 residues in the CDR3. The germline V gene has CDR1 MNHEY and CDR2 SVGAGI. The CDR3 reads CASSYSNFVTGVDYTF. The CDR3 coding sequence is TGTGCCAGCAGTTACTCGAATTTCGTAACAGGGGTGGACTACACCTTC.

The V gene is TRBV5-1, the J gene TRBJ2-1, with a tentative D call TRBD1 (6 bases). CDR1 and CDR2 (germline): SGHRS, YFSETQ. There are 17 residues in the CDR3. V was cut by 3 bases and J by 4 bases, with 20 bases left in between. The CDR3 reads CASSYPLTGPLYNEQFF. The CDR3 nucleotides are TGCGCCAGCAGCTACCCCTTGACAGGACCCTTATACAATGAGCAGTTCTTC.

J is TRBJ2-5 and V is TRBV6-6; 10 bases line up with TRBD2. There are 14 residues in the CDR3. V lost 5 bases and J lost 4; bases outside the gene matches: 4. In germline, CDR1 is MNHNY, CDR2 SVGAGI (reference sequence). In nucleotides, the CDR3 is TGTGCCAGCAGTGAGGGACTAGCGTCAGAGACCCAGTACTTC. Its protein is CASSEGLASETQYF.